What follows is one T cell receptor (beta chain) and its context. Its target is not known. The sample comes from a study of cytomegalovirus exposure and HLA in healthy donors. Background on the study: Inside one of the first data releases sat about 85 million unique TCRs taken from HLA-typed donors.

Deletions cut 0 bases from V and 9 bases from J, with 12 bases between. CDR3 length equals 14 residues. Germline values: CDR1 MNHEY, CDR2 SVGAGI. 13 Jbeta primers and 60 Vbeta primers were used for the PCR. Method: immunoSEQ multiplex PCR; TCRdb's copy keeps in-frame clones and lacks some. The table includes more than 95,000 clones, under 65% detected once. Study observations and caveats: In vitro work confirmed that a few CMV-associated chains recognize CMV antigens. An apparent linkage of common viral pathogens to several of the most significant clusters emerged in a later analysis.

This clonotype was sampled from a man aged 60 to 69 in good health and CMV-seronegative. The chain combines TRBV6-5 with TRBJ2-1; D may be TRBD2 (5 bases). The sequenced sample consisted of PBMCs. CDR3 in DNA: TGTGCCAGCAGTTACTCGGCAAAGGGAGCTGAGCAGTTCTTC. Translation gives CASSYSAKGAEQFF.